This TCR beta chain was recorded in a study of blood T cell repertoires in COVID-19. Clones were sequenced by immunoSEQ multiplex PCR, and TCRdb holds only the in-frame ones, with some missing. Counted here are about 210,000 clones, 70% to 90% occurring once; the ten biggest clones make up around 4.7%. This CDR3 contains 14 residues. Germline CDR1 and CDR2: SGHAT and FQNNGV. Trimming pared 8 bases from V and 4 bases from J, leaving 17 bases between. This clonotype was obtained from a man younger than 40 with acute COVID-19. The chain carries TRBV11-2 and TRBJ1-1; D might be TRBD1 (6 bases). The specimen sequenced was PBMCs or T cells enriched from blood (not recorded which). Here the CDR3 reads CASGITGIGTEAFF. CDR3 bases: TGTGCCAGCGGGATAACAGGGATAGGCACTGAAGCTTTCTTT.